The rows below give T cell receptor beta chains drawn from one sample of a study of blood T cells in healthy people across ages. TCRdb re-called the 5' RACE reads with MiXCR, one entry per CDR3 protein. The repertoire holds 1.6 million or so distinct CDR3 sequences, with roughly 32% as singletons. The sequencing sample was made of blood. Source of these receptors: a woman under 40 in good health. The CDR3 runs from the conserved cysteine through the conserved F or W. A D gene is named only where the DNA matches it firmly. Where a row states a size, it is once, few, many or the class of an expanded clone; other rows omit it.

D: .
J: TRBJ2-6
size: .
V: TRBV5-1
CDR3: CASSQTVSGANVLTF
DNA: TGCGCCAGCAGTCAGACAGTCAGTGGGGCCAACGTCCTGACTTTC

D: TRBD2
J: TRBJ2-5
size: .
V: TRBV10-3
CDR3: CASAGGGEDTQYF
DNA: TGCGCCTCAGCGGGGGGAGGAGAAGATACCCAGTACTTC

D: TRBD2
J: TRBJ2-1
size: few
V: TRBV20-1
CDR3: CSALAGGPIIEQFF
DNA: TGCAGTGCCCTAGCGGGAGGGCCTATTATTGAGCAGTTCTTC

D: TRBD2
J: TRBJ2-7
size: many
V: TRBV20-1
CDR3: CSADGTSGYEQYF
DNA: TGCAGTGCTGATGGGACTAGCGGCTACGAGCAGTACTTC

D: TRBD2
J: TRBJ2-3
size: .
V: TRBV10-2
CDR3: CASRGLAGRGTQYF
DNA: TGCGCCAGCAGAGGACTAGCGGGGAGGGGTACGCAGTATTTT

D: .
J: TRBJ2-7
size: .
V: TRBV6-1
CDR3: CASTYDGRSSYEQYF
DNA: TGTGCCAGCACCTACGACGGCAGGAGCTCCTACGAGCAGTACTTC

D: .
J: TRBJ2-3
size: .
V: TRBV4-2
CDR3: CASSRGRGGDNTQYF
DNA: TGTGCCAGCAGCCGAGGTCGAGGCGGGGACAATACGCAGTATTTT

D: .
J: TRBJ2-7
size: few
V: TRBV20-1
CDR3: CSARDSQATLNEQYF
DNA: TGCAGTGCTAGAGATTCCCAGGCAACCCTAAACGAGCAGTACTTC

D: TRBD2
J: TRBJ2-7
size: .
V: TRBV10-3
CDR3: CAISETGLARDEQYF
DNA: TGTGCCATCAGTGAGACGGGACTAGCGAGAGACGAGCAGTACTTC

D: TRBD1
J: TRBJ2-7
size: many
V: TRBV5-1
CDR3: CASSLEPGQGPYEQYF
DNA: TGCGCCAGCAGCCTTGAACCGGGACAGGGGCCCTACGAGCAGTACTTC

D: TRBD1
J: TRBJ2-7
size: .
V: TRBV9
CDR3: CASSVADRGPLGEQYF
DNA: TGTGCCAGCAGCGTAGCCGACAGGGGCCCATTGGGCGAGCAGTACTTC

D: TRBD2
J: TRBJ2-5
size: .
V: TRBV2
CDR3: CASLAGEYQETQYF
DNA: TGTGCCAGTTTAGCGGGGGAATACCAAGAGACCCAGTACTTC

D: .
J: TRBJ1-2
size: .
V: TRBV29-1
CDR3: CSVESGGRDGYTF
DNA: TGCAGCGTTGAAAGCGGGGGGCGGGATGGCTACACCTTC

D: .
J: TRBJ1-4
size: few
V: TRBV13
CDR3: CASSLRQGMPNEKLFF
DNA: TGTGCCAGCAGCTTAAGGCAGGGGATGCCTAATGAAAAACTGTTTTTT

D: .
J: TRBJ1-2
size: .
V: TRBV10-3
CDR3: CASMDRTAYGYTF
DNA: TGTGCCAGCATGGACCGGACAGCCTATGGCTACACCTTC

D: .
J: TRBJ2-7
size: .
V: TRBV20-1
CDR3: CSASGGYFGEQYF
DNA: TGCAGTGCTAGTGGCGGGTACTTTGGCGAGCAGTACTTC

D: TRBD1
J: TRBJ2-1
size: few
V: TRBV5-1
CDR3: CASSLRDSSYNEQFF
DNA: TGCGCCAGCAGCTTGAGGGACAGCTCCTACAATGAGCAGTTCTTC

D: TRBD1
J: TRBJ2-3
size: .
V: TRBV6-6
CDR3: CASTTDRDPTDTQYF
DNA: TGTGCCAGCACCACGGACAGGGATCCAACAGATACGCAGTATTTT

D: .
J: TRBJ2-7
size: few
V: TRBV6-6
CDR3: CASTPREGAYEQYF
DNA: TGTGCCAGCACCCCACGGGAGGGGGCTTACGAGCAGTACTTC

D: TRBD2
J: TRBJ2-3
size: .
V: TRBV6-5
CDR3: CASSKKVAGSPGTQYF
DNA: TGTGCCAGCAGTAAAAAGGTAGCGGGGTCGCCAGGTACGCAGTATTTT

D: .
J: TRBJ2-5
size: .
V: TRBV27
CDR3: CASTLLGRPETQYF
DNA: TGTGCCAGCACGCTACTTGGGCGGCCAGAGACCCAGTACTTC

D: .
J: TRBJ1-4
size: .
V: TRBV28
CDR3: CASSSEGGRTNEKLFF
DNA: TGTGCCAGCAGTTCAGAGGGCGGCAGGACTAATGAAAAACTGTTTTTT

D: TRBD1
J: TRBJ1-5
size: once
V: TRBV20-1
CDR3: CSALRRGQDNQPQHF
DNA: TGCAGTGCCCTCCGAAGGGGACAGGACAATCAGCCCCAGCATTTT

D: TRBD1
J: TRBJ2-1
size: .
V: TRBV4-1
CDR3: CASNIDRGSYNGQFF
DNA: TGCGCCAGCAATATAGACAGGGGATCTTACAATGGGCAGTTCTTC

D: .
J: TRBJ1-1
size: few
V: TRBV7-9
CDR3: CASRDEGGDLTEAFF
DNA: TGTGCCAGCAGGGATGAGGGAGGAGACCTGACTGAAGCTTTCTTT

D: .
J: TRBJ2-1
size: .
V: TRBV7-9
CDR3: CANSSQTGPSYNEQFF
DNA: TGTGCCAACAGCTCTCAGACAGGACCCTCCTACAATGAGCAGTTCTTC

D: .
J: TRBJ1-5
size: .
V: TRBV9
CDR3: CASSSRGVDQPQHF
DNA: TGTGCCAGCAGCTCCAGAGGGGTGGATCAGCCCCAGCATTTT

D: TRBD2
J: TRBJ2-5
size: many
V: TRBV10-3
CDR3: CAISKAGELEETQYF
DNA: TGTGCCATCAGCAAAGCGGGAGAGTTGGAAGAGACCCAGTACTTC

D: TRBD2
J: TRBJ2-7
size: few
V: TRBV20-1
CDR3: CSAARTSGTYEQYF
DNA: TGCAGTGCTGCCCGGACTAGCGGAACCTACGAGCAGTACTTC

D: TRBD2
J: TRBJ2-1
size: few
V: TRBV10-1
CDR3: CASSGHSGSFYNEQFF
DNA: TGCGCCAGCAGTGGCCATAGCGGGAGTTTCTACAATGAGCAGTTCTTC

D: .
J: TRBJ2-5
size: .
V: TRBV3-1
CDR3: CASSQKGRVLAETQYF
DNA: TGTGCCAGCAGCCAAAAAGGGCGGGTTTTGGCGGAGACCCAGTACTTC

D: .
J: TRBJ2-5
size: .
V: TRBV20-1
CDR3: CSALTGSPETQYF
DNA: TGCAGTGCGCTTACAGGGTCTCCAGAGACCCAGTACTTC

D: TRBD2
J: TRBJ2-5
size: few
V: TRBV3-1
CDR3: CASSQLSGGDRETQYF
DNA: TGTGCCAGCAGCCAACTTAGCGGGGGTGACCGAGAGACCCAGTACTTC

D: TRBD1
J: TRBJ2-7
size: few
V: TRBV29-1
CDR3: CSVRDRASYEQYF
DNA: TGCAGCGTTCGGGACAGAGCATCCTACGAGCAGTACTTC

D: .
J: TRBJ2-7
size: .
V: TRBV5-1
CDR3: CASSVRQGYGEQYF
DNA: TGCGCCAGCAGCGTACGACAAGGGTATGGCGAGCAGTACTTC

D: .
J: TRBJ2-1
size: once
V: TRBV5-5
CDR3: CASSSALGVTRQETQFF
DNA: TGTGCCAGCAGCTCAGCCCTGGGGGTAACTCGCCAAGAGACCCAGTTCTTC

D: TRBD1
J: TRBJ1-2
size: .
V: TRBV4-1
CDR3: CASSQDRGNNYGYTF
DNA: TGCGCCAGCAGCCAAGACAGGGGGAATAACTATGGCTACACCTTC

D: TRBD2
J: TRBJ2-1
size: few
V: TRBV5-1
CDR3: CASSSGLAADNEQFF
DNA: TGCGCCAGCAGCTCAGGACTAGCGGCCGACAATGAGCAGTTCTTC

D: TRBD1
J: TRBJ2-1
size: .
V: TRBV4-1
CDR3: CASSRLSETGSNEQFF
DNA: TGCGCCAGCAGCCGGCTGTCGGAGACAGGGTCCAATGAGCAGTTCTTC

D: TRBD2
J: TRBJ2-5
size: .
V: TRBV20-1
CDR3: CSASLAAEQETQYF
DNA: TGCAGTGCTTCGCTAGCGGCCGAACAAGAGACCCAGTACTTC

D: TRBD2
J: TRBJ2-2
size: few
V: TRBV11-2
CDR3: CASTDLAGAGELFF
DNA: TGTGCCAGCACCGATCTAGCGGGAGCCGGGGAGCTGTTTTTT

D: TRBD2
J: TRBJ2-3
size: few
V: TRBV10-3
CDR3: CAISETSGPPGDTQYF
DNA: TGTGCCATCAGTGAAACTAGCGGCCCCCCCGGGGATACGCAGTATTTT

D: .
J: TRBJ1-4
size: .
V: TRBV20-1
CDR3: CSARDSGVNEKLFF
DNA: TGCAGTGCTAGAGATAGCGGAGTTAATGAAAAACTGTTTTTT

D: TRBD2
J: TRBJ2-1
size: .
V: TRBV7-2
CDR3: CASTVGTSSYNEQFF
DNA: TGTGCCAGCACCGTGGGGACTAGTTCCTACAATGAGCAGTTCTTC

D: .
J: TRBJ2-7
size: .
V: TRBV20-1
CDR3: CSAGKQGYEQYF
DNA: TGCAGTGCTGGGAAACAGGGCTACGAGCAGTACTTC

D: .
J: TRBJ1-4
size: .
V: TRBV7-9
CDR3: CASSLAGSWAEKLFF
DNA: TGTGCCAGCAGCTTAGCCGGGAGTTGGGCAGAAAAACTGTTTTTT

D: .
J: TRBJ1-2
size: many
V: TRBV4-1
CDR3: CASSQDAGYGYTF
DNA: TGCGCCAGCAGCCAAGACGCAGGGTATGGCTACACCTTC

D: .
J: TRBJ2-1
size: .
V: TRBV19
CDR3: CASSQLAEVYNEQFF
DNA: TGTGCCAGTAGCCAGCTGGCGGAGGTCTACAATGAGCAGTTCTTC